These 20 T cell receptor beta chains were all obtained from the same sample, sequenced in a study of blood T cell repertoires in COVID-19. Measured with immunoSEQ multiplex PCR; TCRdb has only the in-frame clones, and not every one. The sample yields some 220,000 clones, around 85% seen once. The source material was peripheral blood. The source is a man aged 50-59 years with COVID-19, enrolled during active disease.

In regard to this clone: One junction end does not reproduce the germline sequence, and a read error may be involved. The chain combines TRBV2 with TRBJ2-1, with 11 positions matching TRBD2. Germline values: CDR1 SNHLY, CDR2 FYNNEI. The CDR3 has 15 amino acids. The DNA of the CDR3 is TGTGCCAGCGGTGAAACTAGCGGGGGTTACAATGAGCAGTTCTTC. It specifies CASGETSGGYNEQFF. The whole variable domain, remainder taken from reference TRBV2 and TRBJ2-1, is EPEVTQTPSHQVTQMGQEVILRCVPISNHLYFYWYRQILGQKVEFLVSFYNNEISEKSEIFDDQFSVERPDGSNFTLKIRSTKLEDSAMYFCASGETSGGYNEQFFGPGTRLTVL.

The chain has TRBV29-1 and TRBJ1-3; no clear D gene. The germline V and J ends were trimmed by 3 bases and 0 bases, with 12 bases remaining between them. Germline V gives CDR1 SQVTM, CDR2 ANQGSEA. The CDR3 totals 15 residues. The DNA for the CDR3 is TGCAGCGTTGATGGCCCTCCCAACTCTGGAAACACCATATATTTT. As protein: CSVDGPPNSGNTIYF.

The chain employs TRBV10-2 and TRBJ1-5, with D uncertain. Trimming removed 2 bases from V and 4 bases from J, with 6 bases in between. The CDR3 runs to 13 residues. The germline V gene encodes CDR1 WSHSY and CDR2 SAAADI. The CDR3 DNA follows: TGCGCCAGCAGTGAGATCGGGAATCAGCCCCAGCATTTT. Translated: CASSEIGNQPQHF.

The V gene is TRBV6-2 or TRBV6-3, the J gene TRBJ1-2; 7 nucleotides line up with TRBD1. The CDR3 spans 17 residues. V shed 5 bases and J 1 base; nucleotides not matched to a gene: 13. The germline V gene encodes CDR1 MNHEY and CDR2 SVGEGT. CDR3 DNA sequence: TGTGCCAGCAGTCACGTCTTCCGGGACAGCTATAACTATGGCTACACCTTC. Translated, it gives CASSHVFRDSYNYGYTF.

This clone was picked up a small number of times. The chain has TRBV18 and TRBJ2-7; D is possibly TRBD1 (6 bases). There are 15 residues in the CDR3. The germline V gene has CDR1 KGHSH and CDR2 LQKENI. Trimming took 4 bases from V and 1 from J, leaving 14 bases between them. The CDR3 DNA reads as TGTGCCAGCTCACGACCGGGGACACTGTCCTACGAGCAGTACTTC. Its protein is CASSRPGTLSYEQYF.

The chain combines TRBV18 with TRBJ1-6; 7 bases are a match to TRBD1. V dropped 6 bases and J dropped 7; count of bases not matched to a gene: 9. Per the germline V gene, CDR1 is KGHSH and CDR2 is LQKENI. The CDR3 extends over 15 amino acids. CDR3 protein: CASSPDRVGNSPLHF. The CDR3 region has the DNA TGTGCCAGCTCTCCCGACAGGGTAGGAAATTCACCCCTCCACTTT.

V and J are TRBV6-5 and TRBJ2-7; 8 bases map to TRBD2. After removal of 7 bases from V and 2 bases from J, the junction contained 7 bases not matched to a gene. Germline V gene lookup returns CDR1 MNHEY and CDR2 SVGAGI. The CDR3 has 14 amino acids. CDR3 residues: CASTSGGGTYEQYF. The CDR3 DNA sequence: TGTGCCAGCACTTCGGGAGGGGGAACCTACGAGCAGTACTTC.

The V call is TRBV3-1 (or the pseudogene TRBV3-2), the J call TRBJ2-2, with D unresolved. Germline lookup yields CDR1 LGHDT and CDR2 YNNKEL (reference sequence). The CDR3 sequence is 15 residues long. V dropped 0 bases and J dropped 0 bases, with 5 bases sitting between them. CDR3: CASSQEGANTGELFF. CDR3 sequence (DNA): TGTGCCAGCAGCCAAGAAGGAGCGAACACCGGGGAGCTGTTTTTT.

J is TRBJ1-4 and V is TRBV7-6, with a weak D call TRBD1 (5 bases). Germline V gene data show CDR1 as SGHVS and CDR2 as FNYEAQ. The CDR3 spans 15 residues. Trimming cost V 4 bases and J 8 bases, with 17 bases left between them. In DNA form, the CDR3 reads TGTGCCAGCAGCTCCTCCCAAGGGGTGTTCGAAAAACTGTTTTTT. Amino acids: CASSSSQGVFEKLFF.

The rearrangement uses TRBV10-2 and TRBJ1-2, with 7 bases that match TRBD1. V was clipped by 10 bases and J by 2 bases; unmatched bases: 7. Germline assignment: CDR1 WSHSY and CDR2 SAAADI. The CDR3 extends over 13 amino acids. In DNA form, the CDR3 reads TGCGCCATTATCCAGACAGGGAACTATGGCTACACCTTC. Translated: CAIIQTGNYGYTF.

J is TRBJ1-6 and V is TRBV7-9; the D is unclear. V lost 5 bases, J lost 10 bases, and 9 bases lay in between. Germline loops: CDR1 SEHNR, CDR2 FQNEAQ (reference sequence). The CDR3 has 12 amino acids. CDR3 sequence (DNA): TGTGCCAGCAGCCGCGAGGGATCACCCCTCCACTTT. This sequence encodes CASSREGSPLHF.

The rearrangement links TRBV6-5 to TRBJ2-4; 8 nucleotides line up with TRBD1. V gave up 0 bases and J gave up 15 bases; unmatched junction bases: 10. The CDR3 spans 14 residues. Germline CDR1 MNHEY, CDR2 SVGAGI. Here the CDR3 DNA reads TGTGCCAGCAGTTACTCCCCGGGACAGGCAAAGAGGTACTTC. This codes for CASSYSPGQAKRYF.

This chain uses TRBV19 with TRBJ2-7, with 7 bases matching TRBD1. V gave up 6 bases and J gave up 6 bases; unmatched junction bases: 8. The CDR3 contains 13 residues. CDR1 is LNHDA, CDR2 SQIVND, per germline (reference sequence). In DNA, the CDR3 is TGTGCCAGTAGAAGTACAGGGGCGGCCGAGCAGTACTTC. Its translation: CASRSTGAAEQYF.

The chain employs TRBV7-9 and TRBJ1-4; tentatively, D is TRBD1 (5 bases). The V gene's germline CDR1 is SEHNR and CDR2 FQNEAQ (reference sequence). This CDR3 region has 16 residues. With 5 bases removed from V and 5 bases from J, the gap between germline ends came to 18 bases. CDR3 bases: TGTGCCAGCAGCACGACCCGGGACTCCCCGAATGAAAAACTGTTTTTT. It codes for CASSTTRDSPNEKLFF.

This clone was recorded only once. The chain combines TRBV7-8 with TRBJ1-2; TRBD1 aligns across 10 bases. This CDR3 contains 15 residues. V lost 5 bases and J lost 6; bases outside the gene matches: 9. The V gene's germline CDR1 is SGHVS and CDR2 FQNEAQ. The DNA for the CDR3 is TGTGCCAGCAGCCAACTACGACAGGGGGCGAATGGCTACACCTTC. Its translation: CASSQLRQGANGYTF.

This clone occurred once. The chain carries TRBV28 and TRBJ1-2, with no clear D. V was clipped by 6 bases and J by 6 bases, with 23 bases between them. Germline CDR1 is MDHEN and CDR2 is SYDVKM. The CDR3 covers 16 residues. DNA of the CDR3: TGTGCCAGCAGCTTAACGGAAATAACGGACGGGAATGGCTACACCTTC. Its protein is CASSLTEITDGNGYTF.

The chain combines TRBV6-5 with TRBJ2-7, with D uncertain. Germline V gene sequence: CDR1 MNHEY, CDR2 SVGAGI. The CDR3 has 13 amino acids. Trimming took 6 bases from V and 3 from J, leaving 12 bases between them. This CDR3 reads CASRDPGSYEQYF. CDR3 sequence (DNA): TGTGCCAGCAGAGACCCAGGAAGCTACGAGCAGTACTTC.

CDR3 DNA sequence: TGTGCCACCAGTGATTTAGGCGGGGGGGCCGGGAATACGCAGTATTTT. Translated, it gives CATSDLGGGAGNTQYF. V is TRBV24-1 and J is TRBJ2-3, with 9 positions matching TRBD2. This CDR3 comprises 16 residues. V dropped 1 base and J dropped 7; count of bases not matched to a gene: 8. Germline-derived CDR1 and CDR2 are KGHDR and SFDVKD.

The V call is TRBV7-8, the J call TRBJ1-2; D ambiguous. Trimming cost V 1 base and J 4 bases, with 16 bases left between them. The CDR3 spans 16 residues. The germline gives CDR1 SGHVS, CDR2 FQNEAQ. DNA of the CDR3: TGTGCCAGCAGCTTAGTGTCATTTCCTGGTAGCTATGGCTACACCTTC. Its protein is CASSLVSFPGSYGYTF.

This sequence joins TRBV30 and TRBJ1-6; D may be TRBD1 (5 bases). Per the germline V gene, CDR1 is GTSNPN and CDR2 is SVGIG (reference sequence). V lost 2 bases to trimming and J lost 9 bases, with 14 bases between them. The CDR3 is made up of 14 amino acids. The CDR3 nucleotides read TGTGCCTGGAGTTTCCCGGGGGGGGGTTCACCCCTCCACTTT. Its protein is CAWSFPGGGSPLHF.